These T cell receptor beta chains were read from a single sample in a study of human T cells and chemical hapten exposure. TCRdb reprocessed the RACE reads with MiXCR, giving one entry per CDR3 protein. The sample holds roughly 380,000 distinct CDR3 sequences, roughly 4.6% seen once. This specimen was whole blood, taken in connection with sensitization to the hapten diphenylcyclopropenone (DPC). Receptor source: a woman aged 45-65 years with alopecia areata. Some clones in this sample may be carry-over from other donors' samples. The conserved cysteine and the conserved F or W are not part of the CDR3 here.

J	V	CDR3
TRBJ2-7	TRBV29-1	SVGRPLSEEQY
TRBJ1-6	TRBV7-8	ASSTRTVNSPLH
TRBJ2-2	TRBV24-1	ATSDFAGGELTGELF
TRBJ2-3	TRBV20-1	SARDTLAGGRADTQY
TRBJ2-1	TRBV6-5	ATIRVSGSGEQF
TRBJ2-2	TRBV27	ASIGPELF
TRBJ2-6	TRBV6-2/TRBV6-3	ASSRRTSGSGANVLT
TRBJ1-1	TRBV28	ASSPPVAIWNTEAF
TRBJ2-7	TRBV15	ATSDNFPWDSNSYEQY
TRBJ1-1	TRBV20-1	SARGSEAF
TRBJ2-3	TRBV2	ASRSPGPYPQY
TRBJ2-3	TRBV28	ASTLPDRATDTQY
TRBJ2-2	TRBV3-1	ASSQGQAGGLF
TRBJ2-3	TRBV12-3/TRBV12-4	ASTLGLGTDTQY
TRBJ2-7	TRBV10-3	ATAGGQGVYEQY
TRBJ1-1	TRBV6-5	ASSSVGGRNTEAF
TRBJ2-3	TRBV29-1	SGVLTDTQY
TRBJ1-5	TRBV6-5	ASSPGTGLH
TRBJ1-3	TRBV5-6	ASSSLRDRGAGNTIY
TRBJ2-1	TRBV20-1	SARDKQRGYNEQF
TRBJ2-7	TRBV13	ASSLGQPERGQY
TRBJ2-2	TRBV19	ASSKDRGHTGELF
TRBJ2-5	TRBV5-1	ASSRQQDQETQY
TRBJ2-6	TRBV29-1	SVFSGANVLT
TRBJ2-1	TRBV4-2	ASSRPGLANEQF
TRBJ2-7	TRBV7-2	ASSLRGADEQY
TRBJ1-1	TRBV4-1	ASSQEGPAVNTEAF
TRBJ1-1	TRBV10-2	ASSEPRTGGFFTEAF
TRBJ2-7	TRBV12-3/TRBV12-4	ASSSRLEGEQY
TRBJ1-5	TRBV12-3/TRBV12-4	ASSRGQGANQPQH
TRBJ2-2	TRBV20-1	SARSFGRNTGELF
TRBJ1-1	TRBV11-2	ASSPGTPMNTEAF
TRBJ2-1	TRBV24-1	ATSEDNEQF
TRBJ1-2	TRBV6-5	ASIGSGGYERGYT
TRBJ2-7	TRBV5-1	ASSFIPGQGIYEQY
TRBJ2-1	TRBV5-4	ASSLRTSRQF
TRBJ2-7	TRBV7-2	ASSQDGGPYEQY
TRBJ2-5	TRBV5-1	ASSLGGPSGETQY
TRBJ2-1	TRBV5-1	ASSLVRGREDEQF
TRBJ2-1	TRBV6-5	ASSNEWTDPWNEQF
TRBJ1-4	TRBV20-1	SATHRESNEKLF